These 8 T cell receptor beta chains were all obtained from the same sample, sequenced in a study of CD8+CD57+ T cells in acquired aplastic anemia (dated by TCRdb to the late 2010s). Sequenced using an Illumina HiSeq 2000. Genomic DNA was used as template for profiling of TCR beta VDJ combinations and CDR3 sequences. TCRdb ran its own pipeline on the public reads, namely fastp trimming at Q25 and MiXCR clone calling, and kept in-frame beta chains. Rows with a matching CDR3 protein are joined into one entry that keeps the most common DNA and genes. This sample gives about 240,000 distinct CDR3 sequences in total; more than 40% of them show up just once. The ten most abundant clones make up less than 9% of the sample. Patients chosen for sequencing had shown expansion of CD8+CD57+ cells by flow cytometry. Specimen: sorted CD4+, CD8+, or CD8+CD57+ T cells (not recorded which) from PBMCs. These receptors all come from a human donor with aplastic anemia.

This clonotype was picked up a small number of times. V is TRBV20-1 and J is TRBJ1-4; 8 nucleotides agree with TRBD1. CDR3 size: 14 residues. Germline V gene sequence: CDR1 DFQATT, CDR2 SNEGSKA (reference sequence). The CDR3 sequence: CRTRKDGTGEKLFF. DNA of the CDR3: TGCAGGACGAGAAAAGACGGGACAGGAGAAAAACTGTTTTTT.

J is TRBJ1-1 and V is TRBV20-1; D gene uncertain. This CDR3 has 13 amino acids. The germline V gene has CDR1 DFQATT and CDR2 SNEGSKA (reference sequence). V was trimmed by 3 bases and J by 3 bases, leaving 11 bases between them. As DNA, the CDR3 is TGCAGTGCTAGTGGCAAGGTAGACACTGAAGCTTTCTTT. It yields the protein CSASGKVDTEAFF.

This clonotype was detected many times. Here the CDR3 reads CASSPTQETQYF. The CDR3, as DNA: TGTGCCAGCAGCCCTACTCAAGAGACCCAGTACTTC. The V gene is TRBV12-3 or TRBV12-4, the J gene TRBJ2-5, with unresolved D. This CDR3 is built from 12 residues. Trimming left V 6 bases short and J 2 bases short, with 7 bases between.

This clonotype has more than one count but fewer than ten. This may be a read error, as it is one base from a much larger clone. This CDR3 fails to terminate in the conserved phenylalanine or tryptophan, so it likely reflects a read error. The chain has TRBV5-5 and TRBJ2-5; no clear D gene. Per the germline V gene, CDR1 is SGHKS and CDR2 is YYEKEE (reference sequence). The V end lost 4 bases, the J end lost 0 bases, and 7 bases lay between the germline ends. This CDR3 region has 13 residues. The CDR3 nucleotides read TGTGCCAGCAGCCCTCCATACCAAGAGACCCAGTACCTC. Protein sequence: CASSPPYQETQYL.

The chain links TRBV30 to TRBJ1-1; maybe TRBD1 (5 bases). CDR3 length: 14 residues. The V end was cut by 6 bases, the J end by 1 base, with 15 bases between. Germline-derived CDR1 and CDR2 are GTSNPN and SVGIG (reference sequence). DNA for the CDR3: TGTGCCTGCCACCCAGACAGTAGGAACACTGAAGCTTTCTTT. Translation: CACHPDSRNTEAFF.

There are a few counts of this clonotype. The chain links TRBV2 to TRBJ1-1, with D unresolved. Germline CDR1 is SNHLY and CDR2 is FYNNEI. Trimming took off 7 bases at V and 3 bases at J, with 12 bases between the two ends. CDR3 size: 13 residues. The CDR3, as DNA: TGTGCCAGCACAGTAAGTAGGGACACTGAAGCTTTCTTT. This sequence encodes CASTVSRDTEAFF.

This clonotype was detected ten times or more. The chain has TRBV11-2 and TRBJ2-7; D uncertain. CDR1 is SGHAT and CDR2 is FQNNGV in the germline V gene. Trimming stripped 5 bases from V and 7 bases from J, with 9 bases between. This CDR3 has 11 residues. The CDR3 DNA reads TGTGCCAGCAGCCGGCTGGGGGAGCAGTACTTC. It translates to CASSRLGEQYF.

The rearrangement links TRBV24-1 to TRBJ1-1; D is perhaps TRBD1 (6 bases). The CDR3 sequence is 16 residues long. The V end lost 4 bases, the J end lost 1 base, and 15 bases lay between the germline ends. Germline values: CDR1 KGHDR, CDR2 SFDVKD. The CDR3 here is CATSDTGQLANTEAFF. CDR3 bases: TGTGCCACCAGTGACACAGGGCAGCTAGCGAACACTGAAGCTTTCTTT.